The source of this T cell receptor beta chain is a study of T cell responses to AZD1222 COVID-19 vaccine. This clone was detected only a few times. Measured with immunoSEQ multiplex PCR; TCRdb has only the in-frame clones, and not every one. The data hold tens of thousands of clones, with over 75% observed a single time. Looked up from germline, CDR1 is MNHNY and CDR2 is SVGAGI (reference sequence). With V trimmed by 5 bases and J by 13 bases, 23 bases remained unmatched. The CDR3 is 19 amino acids. This clonotype originated in an adult who received the AZD1222 COVID-19 vaccine. The chain uses TRBV6-6 and TRBJ1-6; TRBD1 agrees at 10 bases. Sequencing used peripheral blood, obtained 28 days after the second AZD1222 dose. The CDR3 loop reads CASSPRFTGQGQGTMPLHF. The CDR3, as DNA: TGTGCCAGCAGTCCCCGCTTCACCGGGCAGGGACAGGGGACAATGCCCCTCCACTTT.